Each of the 5 T cell receptor beta chains below was sequenced from the same sample in a study of PD-1 blockade in classical Hodgkin lymphoma (dated by TCRdb to about 2020). The library came from the immunoSEQ multiplex PCR assay. In TCRdb, the immuneACCESS table is reduced to in-frame sequences with V and J assigned. These tables do not hold every clone; where another copy was compared, an unresolved V gene accounts for under half, and the others remain unexplained. The sample contains roughly 46,000 clones, about 75% of them found a single time. The ten largest clonotypes hold roughly 12% of the sample. Sample time point, as interpreted from the label and publication: cycle 4 day 1 (C4D1), after less than 7 weeks of nivolumab. Relapse after autologous stem cell transplantation had occurred in all trial patients, and cohorts A, B and C were distinguished by prior brentuximab vedotin exposure. Sequences were derived from peripheral blood mononuclear cells (PBMCs), sampled before the fourth cycle of nivolumab. The receptors were sampled from a human donor with classical Hodgkin lymphoma.

This clone was observed at least ten times. The chain carries TRBV30 and TRBJ2-2; 8 bases are a match to TRBD1. The J segment lost 4 bases and the V segment lost 8 bases, leaving 3 bases of the junction unmatched. The CDR3 has 12 residues. Per germline, CDR1 GTSNPN and CDR2 SVGIG (reference sequence). The CDR3 DNA is TGTGCCGGACAGGGAGGCACCGGGGAGCTGTTTTTT. This sequence encodes CAGQGGTGELFF.

This clone has just a few counts. The chain has TRBV5-1 and TRBJ2-7, with 7 positions matching TRBD1. Germline loops: CDR1 SGHRS, CDR2 YFSETQ. The CDR3 is 14 residues long. Trimming removed 1 base from V and 3 bases from J; junction bases left unmatched: 4. The CDR3 protein is CASSLFGTDYEQYF. The CDR3 nucleotides are TGCGCCAGCAGCTTGTTCGGGACAGACTACGAGCAGTACTTC.

This chain joins TRBV19 and TRBJ2-7, with 7 bases fitting TRBD1. Germline V lookup: CDR1 LNHDA, CDR2 SQIVND (reference sequence). CDR3 length: 14 amino acids. The ends lost 6 bases at V and 3 bases at J; junction bases unmatched: 8. The CDR3: CASRRTGTYYEQYF. The CDR3 region has the DNA TGTGCCAGTAGGAGGACAGGTACCTACTACGAGCAGTACTTC.

This sequence joins TRBV5-1 and TRBJ2-2; 8 bases agree with TRBD1. J gave up 4 bases and V 1 base, and 6 bases lay outside the gene matches. This CDR3 has 16 amino acids. Germline V gene sequence: CDR1 SGHRS, CDR2 YFSETQ. DNA for the CDR3: TGCGCCAGCAGCTTGTCCGGACAGGGCGGCACCGGGGAGCTGTTTTTT. Its translation is CASSLSGQGGTGELFF.

The chain has TRBV7-9 and TRBJ2-1; 11 bases are a match to TRBD2. The CDR3 is 16 amino acids. Germline CDR1 SEHNR, CDR2 FQNEAQ (reference sequence). Trimming removed 4 bases from V and 1 base from J; junction bases left unmatched: 3. The CDR3, as DNA: TGTGCCAGCAGCTCTTTAGCGGGAGGGTCCTACAATGAGCAGTTCTTC. Its protein is CASSSLAGGSYNEQFF.